This T cell receptor beta chain was identified in a study of response to subunit inactivated influenza vaccine (dated by TCRdb to the late 2010s). A note on the overall study: The study used deep quantitative T cell receptor repertoire profiling to track responses to a trivalent subunit inactivated influenza vaccine.

V lost 3 bases and J lost 2 bases; the stretch between them is 8 bases long. From cysteine to phenylalanine, the CDR3 is 13 amino acids long. The kept DNA is CDR3 alone, 39 bases in frame from the first base. The paper's findings and limits, for the study overall: The authors suggested that each seasonal influenza vaccination may recruit only a limited number of new T cells.

Library preparation employed RT-PCR. TCRdb records Illumina HiSeq 2500 as the sequencer. TCRdb trimmed public reads at Q25 via fastp, called clones via MiXCR and kept in-frame beta chains. For every CDR3 protein sequence, its rows merge into one entry that carries the most common genes and DNA. Across this sample there are roughly 570,000 distinct CDR3 sequences, with approximately 15% seen only once. The top ten constitute approximately 12% of the sample. On this clonotype: Its antigen is unknown. Per-nucleotide qualities are absent, and no much larger clonotype sits a single base away.

The chain was built from TRBV12-3 or TRBV12-4 and TRBJ2-7, with the D gene too uncertain to name. This sample comprised PBMCs from blood, obtained roughly 13 days after vaccination. The origin of this receptor is a man aged 45-65 years who received an inactivated influenza vaccine. Donor details come from another sample of the same person, matched by shared clones. The DNA reads TGTGCCAGCAGTTTTGCTCCCACCTACGAGCAGTACTTC. It encodes CASSFAPTYEQYF.